This T cell receptor (beta chain) was sequenced for a study of PD-L1 blockade in urothelial cancer. Overall study context: Analyzed time points were 3 weeks (second dose) and 6 weeks after therapy began.

Some clones are missing from TCRdb's copy, which holds only in-frame ones; the method was immunoSEQ multiplex PCR. The profile shows roughly 45,000 clones, nearly 90% of them singletons. A total of 1 to 8 samples per patient were collected pretreatment and on-treatment. Germline V gene data show CDR1 as MGHDK and CDR2 as SYGVNS. This CDR3 is built from 16 residues. The trim removed 5 bases at V and 7 bases at J, leaving 12 bases unmatched. This material consisted of PBMCs, taken around atezolizumab (anti-PD-L1) treatment. The chain links TRBV25-1 to TRBJ2-1; 9 bases fit TRBD1. The clonotype originates from a man in his 60s with urothelial cancer. CDR3 nucleotide sequence: TGTGCCAGCAGTTCGGATGTCGGACAGGGGAAAAATGAGCAGTTCTTC. This gives the protein CASSSDVGQGKNEQFF.